This TCR beta chain was captured by sequencing in a study of cytomegalovirus exposure and HLA in healthy donors. Whole-study context: Early released data comprised 80 million to 90 million unique TCRs from HLA-typed donors.

This CDR3 contains 16 residues. From germline, CDR1 is KGHSH and CDR2 LQKENI. After removal of 6 bases from V and 0 bases from J, the junction contained 10 bases not matched to a gene. This clone came up once. Its target is not known. Primers for the PCR totalled 60 Vbeta and 13 Jbeta. Sequencing used immunoSEQ multiplex PCR; TCRdb keeps in-frame clones, though not all of them. The sample lists around 150,000 clones; about 87% were seen once. Study results and limitations: There were reportedly fewer N-insertions in an Asian-associated ancestry cluster than the roughly 670-donor mean, in a later analysis.

The chain joins TRBV18 to TRBJ1-2; 7 bases are a match to TRBD1. This sequence was found in a woman in her 30s in good health and CMV-seronegative. The sequencing input was PBMCs. CDR3 amino acids: CASSPSTGQANYGYTF. CDR3 in DNA: TGTGCCAGCTCTCCCTCCACCGGACAGGCTAACTATGGCTACACCTTC.